A selection of T cell receptor beta chains follows, all from one sample in a study of blood T cell repertoires in COVID-19. Profiling relied on immunoSEQ multiplex PCR, and the TCRdb table lists in-frame clones only, not all of them. The sample holds fewer than 15,000 clones, around 84% seen once. Sequenced material: peripheral blood. The source of these receptors is a man in his fifties with active COVID-19. Both conserved end residues are trimmed from each CDR3.

TRBJ2-7 TRBV7-9 ASSLGITGFYEQY
TRBJ1-2 TRBV6-6 ASSYSRSSGDYGYT
TRBJ2-7 TRBV19 ASSIAGQGYEQY
TRBJ2-1 TRBV5-1 ASSQIGLAGYNEQF
TRBJ2-1 TRBV28 ASSTTLSGGYNEQF
TRBJ1-6 TRBV28 ASSLPGLASPLH
TRBJ2-7 TRBV19 ASSLRESAYEQY
TRBJ2-7 TRBV7-8 ASSLVTGESYEQY
TRBJ2-7 TRBV18 ASSPIAGPYEQY
TRBJ2-7 TRBV11-3 ASSQGGEQY
TRBJ2-3 TRBV9 ASSATGITDTQY
TRBJ2-2 TRBV9 ASSVRDIFDGELF
TRBJ2-7 TRBV29-1 SVEAHAGTGGYEQY
TRBJ2-3 TRBV9 ASSPWASGGLPDTQY
TRBJ2-7 TRBV28 ASSFRGVYEQY
TRBJ2-7 TRBV11-2 ASSRRDSLYEQY
TRBJ1-4 TRBV6-1 ASSAHTGTTNEKLF
TRBJ2-2 TRBV7-2 ASSFREGAGELF
TRBJ2-7 TRBV5-1 ASSLNSSYEQY
TRBJ1-5 TRBV5-8 ASSLEGASNQPQH